This T cell receptor (beta chain) was sequenced in a study of cytomegalovirus exposure and HLA in healthy donors. CDR3 length: 14 residues. Trimming cost V 5 bases and J 3 bases, with 13 bases left between them. Per germline, CDR1 LNHDA and CDR2 SQIVND (reference sequence). PCR amplification relied on 60 Vbeta primers (plus 13 Jbeta primers). TCRdb's copy holds only in-frame clones and misses some; the assay was immunoSEQ multiplex PCR. The sample yields under 250,000 clones, around 80% seen once. The clonotype comes from a man aged 18 to 35 in good health and CMV-seronegative. Sequenced: PBMCs. The chain recombines TRBV19 with TRBJ1-2; TRBD1 is a possible D gene (5 bases). CDR3 in amino acids: CASSPTTGDYGYTF. The CDR3 DNA reads TGTGCCAGTAGTCCGACAACAGGCGACTATGGCTACACCTTC.